This paragraph reports one TCR beta chain. Its target is unknown. This specimen comes from a study of cytomegalovirus exposure and HLA in healthy donors. Findings and limits, study-wide: Reports state that TCR beta sequences accurately predicted most subjects' HLA-A and HLA-B alleles. Rates of TCR association differed by HLA locus in a later analysis, with DRB1 highest and HLA-C lowest.

The V segment lost 7 bases and the J segment 5 bases; nucleotides outside the gene matches: 6. This CDR3 contains 13 residues. Germline CDR1 is MNHEY and CDR2 is SVGAGI. PCR amplification relied on 60 Vbeta primers (plus 13 Jbeta primers). Sequencing used immunoSEQ multiplex PCR; TCRdb keeps in-frame clones, though not all of them. The data contain over 150,000 clones, around 86% of them seen just once; the ten biggest clones take up 6.5%. Donors in the study were healthy people who gave bone marrow. The sequence was obtained from a woman between 45 and 65 years old in good health and CMV-seropositive. The chain combines TRBV6-5 with TRBJ2-5; 8 bases line up with TRBD2. The sequencing input was PBMCs. The CDR3 sequence: CASTRQRGETQYF. The CDR3, as DNA: TGTGCCAGCACCCGACAGCGGGGGGAGACCCAGTACTTC.